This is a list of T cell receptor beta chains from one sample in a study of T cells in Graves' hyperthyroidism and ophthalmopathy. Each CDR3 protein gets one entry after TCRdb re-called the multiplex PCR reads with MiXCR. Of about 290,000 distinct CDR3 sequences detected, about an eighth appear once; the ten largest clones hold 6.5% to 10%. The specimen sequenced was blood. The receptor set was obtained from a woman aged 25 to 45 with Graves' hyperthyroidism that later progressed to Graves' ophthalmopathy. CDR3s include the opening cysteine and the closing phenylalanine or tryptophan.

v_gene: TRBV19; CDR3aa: CASTSTRDTEAFF
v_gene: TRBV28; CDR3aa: CASSLIAPGQESYTF
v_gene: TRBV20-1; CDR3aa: CSAPLAASVNEQYF
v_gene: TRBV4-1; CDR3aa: CASSPGGHTYQETQYF
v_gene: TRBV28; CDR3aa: CASSSIAGRGTETQYF
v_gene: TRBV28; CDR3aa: CASSSVGGQMNTEAFF
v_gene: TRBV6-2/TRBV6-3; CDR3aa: CASSITLGLAGGGADTQYF
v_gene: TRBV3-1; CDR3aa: CASSQDLDSPETQYF
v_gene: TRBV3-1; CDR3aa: CASSHGRGPSTDTQYF
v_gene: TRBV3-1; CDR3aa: CASSRVAVTDTQYF
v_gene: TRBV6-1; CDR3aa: CASSSLGAGGSETQYF
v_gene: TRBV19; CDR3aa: CASTSEPLGRYQPQHF
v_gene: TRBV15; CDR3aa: CATSLRDTAYEQYF
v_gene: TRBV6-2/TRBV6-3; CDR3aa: CASSTVRNTEAFF
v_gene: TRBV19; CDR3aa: CASSITSGMVDEQFF
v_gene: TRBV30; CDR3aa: CAWAAGNYGYTF
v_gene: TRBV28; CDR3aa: CASRPLPFYEQYF
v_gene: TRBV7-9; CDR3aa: CASSLHGSEAFF
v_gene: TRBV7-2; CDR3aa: CASRQRRTDTQYF
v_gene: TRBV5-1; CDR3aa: CASSVTGAGYGYTF
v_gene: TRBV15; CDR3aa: CATSRGLAAQETQYF
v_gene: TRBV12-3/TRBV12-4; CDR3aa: CASSTPTWEQFF
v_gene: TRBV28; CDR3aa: CASNGGGTGELFF
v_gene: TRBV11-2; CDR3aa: CASSLDETDTQYF
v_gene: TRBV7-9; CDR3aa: CASSSSFRGKEVETQYF
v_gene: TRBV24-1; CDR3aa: CATGRELSDTQYF
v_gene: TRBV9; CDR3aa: CASSVAAYGRDYKGYTF
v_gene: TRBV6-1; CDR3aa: CASSYTAGGPNEQFF
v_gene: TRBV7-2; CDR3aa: CASSFRGLGQDF
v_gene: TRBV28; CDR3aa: CASSFMGNGNTEAFF
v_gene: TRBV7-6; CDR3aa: CASSFGGGLDTEAFF
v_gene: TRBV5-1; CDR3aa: CASSPTGDSNYGYTF
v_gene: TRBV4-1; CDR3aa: CASSQERFRGPQETQYF
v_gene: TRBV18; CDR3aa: CASSSRTSGSSPGEQFF